This T cell receptor (beta chain) came from a study of blood T cell repertoires in COVID-19. Method: immunoSEQ multiplex PCR; TCRdb's copy keeps in-frame clones and lacks some. Found here are 85,000 to 110,000 clones, about nine tenths of them singletons; the top ten hold 17%. The receptor was isolated from a woman older than 75 in a cohort sampled during active COVID-19. The source material was peripheral blood.

The CDR3 DNA follows: TGTGCCAGTAATCGACTAGCGGGAGGTTCGGATGAGCAGTTCTTC. Its translation: CASNRLAGGSDEQFF. V usage is TRBV19 and J usage is TRBJ2-1; the match to TRBD2 covers 13 bases. Germline trimming cut 7 bases from V and 8 bases from J; bases unmatched to any gene: 8. The CDR3 length is 15 residues. The germline V gene has CDR1 LNHDA and CDR2 SQIVND (reference sequence).